Listed here is a single T cell receptor (beta chain). The data were obtained in a study of blood T cell repertoires in COVID-19. Study in general: The United States, Italy and Spain provided the acute and convalescent COVID-19 samples. T cells, B-cell-depleted T cells, or PBMCs supplied cDNA or gDNA.

While infection was still active, Seattle patients were enrolled and then followed longitudinally. Authors' data handling: Estimates of nucleated cell counts were drawn from the amplification of reference gene primers. The protocol was immunoSEQ multiplex PCR, while the TCRdb copy is restricted to in-frame clones and leaves out a portion. From that table come the V and J calls and clone size; the DNA was used to work out D and trimming. The table shows under 250,000 clones, with roughly 86% occurring only once. The CDR3 has 14 amino acids. Germline lookup yields CDR1 SNHLY and CDR2 FYNNEI. Trimming cost V 1 base and J 4 bases, with 8 bases left between them.

Source material: peripheral blood. This sequence originates from a woman aged 80 or older with COVID-19, enrolled during active disease. The chain couples TRBV2 to TRBJ1-5; unclear D gene. Here the CDR3 DNA reads TGTGCCAGCAGTGAAGTGGGAGGGAATCAGCCCCAGCATTTT. It specifies CASSEVGGNQPQHF.